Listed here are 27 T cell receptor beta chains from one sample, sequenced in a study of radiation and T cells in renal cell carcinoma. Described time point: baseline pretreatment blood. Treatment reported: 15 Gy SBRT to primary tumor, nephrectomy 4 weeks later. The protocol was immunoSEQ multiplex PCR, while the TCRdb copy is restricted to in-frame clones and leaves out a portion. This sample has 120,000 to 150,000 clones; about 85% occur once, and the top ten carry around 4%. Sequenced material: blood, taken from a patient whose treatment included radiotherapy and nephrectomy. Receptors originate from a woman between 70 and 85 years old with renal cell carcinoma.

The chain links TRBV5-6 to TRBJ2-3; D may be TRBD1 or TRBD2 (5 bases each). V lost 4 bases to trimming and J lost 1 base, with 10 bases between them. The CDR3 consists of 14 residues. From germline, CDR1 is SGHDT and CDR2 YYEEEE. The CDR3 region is CASSLMGGTDTQYF. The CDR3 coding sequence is TGTGCCAGCAGCCTGATGGGGGGCACAGATACGCAGTATTTT.

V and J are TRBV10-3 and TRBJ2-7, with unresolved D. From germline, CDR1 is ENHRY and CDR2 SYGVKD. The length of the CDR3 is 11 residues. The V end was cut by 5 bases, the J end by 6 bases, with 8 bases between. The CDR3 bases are TGTGCCATCAGTTTAGGGCCCGAGCAGTACTTC. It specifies CAISLGPEQYF.

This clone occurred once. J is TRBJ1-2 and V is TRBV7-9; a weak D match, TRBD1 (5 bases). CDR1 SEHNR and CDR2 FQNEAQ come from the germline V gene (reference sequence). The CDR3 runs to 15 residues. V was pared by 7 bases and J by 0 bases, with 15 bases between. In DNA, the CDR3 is TGTGCCAGCACCCTTCGGGGCAGCCCTAACTATGGCTACACCTTC. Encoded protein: CASTLRGSPNYGYTF.

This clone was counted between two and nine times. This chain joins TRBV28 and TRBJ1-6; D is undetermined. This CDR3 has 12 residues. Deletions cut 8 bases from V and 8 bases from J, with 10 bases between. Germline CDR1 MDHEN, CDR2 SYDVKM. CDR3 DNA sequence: TGTGCCAGCGGCATTGAGGATTCACCCCTCCACTTT. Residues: CASGIEDSPLHF.

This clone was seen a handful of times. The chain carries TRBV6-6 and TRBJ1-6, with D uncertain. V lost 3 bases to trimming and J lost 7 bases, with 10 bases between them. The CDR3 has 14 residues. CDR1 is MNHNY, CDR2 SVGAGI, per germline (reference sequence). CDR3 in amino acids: CASSYRGLNSPLHF. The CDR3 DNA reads TGTGCCAGCAGTTATAGAGGGTTAAATTCACCCCTCCACTTT.

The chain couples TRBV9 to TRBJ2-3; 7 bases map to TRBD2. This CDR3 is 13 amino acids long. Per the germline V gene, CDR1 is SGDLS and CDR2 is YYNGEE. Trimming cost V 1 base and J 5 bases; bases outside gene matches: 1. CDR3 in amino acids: CASSVRGRDTQYF. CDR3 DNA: TGTGCCAGCAGCGTACGCGGGAGAGATACGCAGTATTTT.

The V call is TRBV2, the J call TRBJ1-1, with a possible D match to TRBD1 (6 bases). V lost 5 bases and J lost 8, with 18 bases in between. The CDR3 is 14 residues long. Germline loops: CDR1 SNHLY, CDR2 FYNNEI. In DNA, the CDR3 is TGTGCCAGCAGTCAACCTCCAGGAGGGACAGAAGCTTTCTTT. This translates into CASSQPPGGTEAFF.

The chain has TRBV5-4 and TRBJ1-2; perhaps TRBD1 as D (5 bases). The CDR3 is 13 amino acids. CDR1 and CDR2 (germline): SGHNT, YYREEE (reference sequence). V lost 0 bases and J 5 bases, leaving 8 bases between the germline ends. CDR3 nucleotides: TGTGCCAGCAGCTTGGAACAGGCTTATGGCTACACCTTC. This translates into CASSLEQAYGYTF.

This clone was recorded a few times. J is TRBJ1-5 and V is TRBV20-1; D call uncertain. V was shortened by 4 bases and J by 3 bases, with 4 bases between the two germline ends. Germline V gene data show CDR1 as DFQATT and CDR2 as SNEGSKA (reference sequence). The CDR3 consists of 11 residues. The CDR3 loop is CSAIFNQPQHF. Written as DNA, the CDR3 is TGCAGTGCTATTTTCAATCAGCCCCAGCATTTT.

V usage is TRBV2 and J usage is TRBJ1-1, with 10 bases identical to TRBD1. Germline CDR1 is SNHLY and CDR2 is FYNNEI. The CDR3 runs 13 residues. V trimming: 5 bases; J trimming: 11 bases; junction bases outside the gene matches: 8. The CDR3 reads CASSPGQGVTAFF. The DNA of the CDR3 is TGTGCCAGCAGTCCTGGACAGGGGGTTACCGCTTTCTTT.

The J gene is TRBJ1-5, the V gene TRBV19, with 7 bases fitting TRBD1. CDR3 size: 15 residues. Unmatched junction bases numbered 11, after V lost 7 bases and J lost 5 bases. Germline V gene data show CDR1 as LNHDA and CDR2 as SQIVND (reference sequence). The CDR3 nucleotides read TGTGCCAGTACCCCTGTGACAGGGACTGATCAGCCCCAGCATTTT. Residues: CASTPVTGTDQPQHF.

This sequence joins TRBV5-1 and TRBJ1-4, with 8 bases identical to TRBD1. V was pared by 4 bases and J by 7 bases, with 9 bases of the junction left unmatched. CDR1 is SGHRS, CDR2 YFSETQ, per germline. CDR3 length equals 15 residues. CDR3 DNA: TGCGCCAGCAGCCCAACGGACAGGGTTGTTGAAAAACTGTTTTTT. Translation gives CASSPTDRVVEKLFF.

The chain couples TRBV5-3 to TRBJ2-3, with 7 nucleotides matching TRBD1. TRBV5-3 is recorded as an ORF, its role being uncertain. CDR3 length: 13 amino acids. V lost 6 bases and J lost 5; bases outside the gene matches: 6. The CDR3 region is CARKVRGQDTQYF. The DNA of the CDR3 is TGTGCCAGAAAGGTTAGGGGGCAAGATACGCAGTATTTT.

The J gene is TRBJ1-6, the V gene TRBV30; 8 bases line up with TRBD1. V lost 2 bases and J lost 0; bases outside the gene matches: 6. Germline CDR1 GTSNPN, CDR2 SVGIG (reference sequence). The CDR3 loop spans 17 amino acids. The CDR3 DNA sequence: TGTGCCTGGAGTATAGACAGGGGCACCTCCTATAATTCACCCCTCCACTTT. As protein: CAWSIDRGTSYNSPLHF.

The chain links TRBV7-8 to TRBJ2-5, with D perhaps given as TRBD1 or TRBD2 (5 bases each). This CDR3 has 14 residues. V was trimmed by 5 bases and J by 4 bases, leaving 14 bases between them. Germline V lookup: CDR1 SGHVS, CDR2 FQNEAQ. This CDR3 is CASSPMWGRETQYF. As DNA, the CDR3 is TGTGCCAGCAGCCCAATGTGGGGGAGAGAGACCCAGTACTTC.

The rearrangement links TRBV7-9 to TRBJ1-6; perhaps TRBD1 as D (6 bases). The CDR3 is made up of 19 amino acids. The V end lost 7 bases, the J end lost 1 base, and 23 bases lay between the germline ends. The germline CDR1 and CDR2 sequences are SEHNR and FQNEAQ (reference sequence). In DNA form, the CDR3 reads TGTGCCAGCACCGCCGGTCGGCAGGGGATATCGTCCTATAATTCACCCCTCCACTTT. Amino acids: CASTAGRQGISSYNSPLHF.

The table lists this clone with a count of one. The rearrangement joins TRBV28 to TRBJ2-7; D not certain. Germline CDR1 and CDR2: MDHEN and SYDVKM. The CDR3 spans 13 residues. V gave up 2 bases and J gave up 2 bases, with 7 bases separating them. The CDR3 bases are TGTGCCAGCAGTTTAAACAGCCCCTACGAGCAGTACTTC. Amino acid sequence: CASSLNSPYEQYF.

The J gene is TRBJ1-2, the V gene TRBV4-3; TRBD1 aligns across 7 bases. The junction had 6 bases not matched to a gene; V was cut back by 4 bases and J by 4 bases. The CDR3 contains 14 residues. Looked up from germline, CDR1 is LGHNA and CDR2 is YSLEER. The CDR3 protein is CASSPDRSGYGYTF. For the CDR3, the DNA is TGCGCCAGCAGCCCGGACAGGTCCGGCTATGGCTACACCTTC.

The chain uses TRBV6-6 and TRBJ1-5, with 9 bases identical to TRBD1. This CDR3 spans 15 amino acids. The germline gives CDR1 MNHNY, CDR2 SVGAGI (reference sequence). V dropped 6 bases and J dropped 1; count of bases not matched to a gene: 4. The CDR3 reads CASRWTGESNQPQHF. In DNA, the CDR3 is TGTGCCAGCAGGTGGACAGGGGAAAGCAATCAGCCCCAGCATTTT.

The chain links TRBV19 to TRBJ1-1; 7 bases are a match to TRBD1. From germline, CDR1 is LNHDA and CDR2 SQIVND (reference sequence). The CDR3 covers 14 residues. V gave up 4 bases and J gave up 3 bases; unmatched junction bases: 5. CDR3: CASSTSQGYTEAFF. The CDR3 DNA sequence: TGTGCCAGTAGTACCTCACAGGGGTACACTGAAGCTTTCTTT.

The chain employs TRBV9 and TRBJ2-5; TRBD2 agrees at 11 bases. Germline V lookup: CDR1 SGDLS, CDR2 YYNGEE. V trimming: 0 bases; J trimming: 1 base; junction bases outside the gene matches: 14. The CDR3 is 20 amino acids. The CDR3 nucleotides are TGTGCCAGCAGCGTAGGTATAGCGGGGGGGACCGGAGGGACCCAAGAGACCCAGTACTTC. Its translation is CASSVGIAGGTGGTQETQYF.

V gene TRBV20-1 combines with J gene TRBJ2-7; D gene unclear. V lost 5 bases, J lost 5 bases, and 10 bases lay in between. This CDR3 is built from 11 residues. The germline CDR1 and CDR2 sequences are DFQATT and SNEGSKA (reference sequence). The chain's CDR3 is CSASQTDEQYF. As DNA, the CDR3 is TGCAGTGCTTCCCAAACGGACGAGCAGTACTTC.

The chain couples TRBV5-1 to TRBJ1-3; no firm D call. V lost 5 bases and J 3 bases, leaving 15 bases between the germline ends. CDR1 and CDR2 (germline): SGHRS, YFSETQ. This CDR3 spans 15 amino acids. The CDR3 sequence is CASRGLGKDGNTIYF. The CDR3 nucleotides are TGCGCCAGCAGAGGATTAGGGAAGGATGGAAACACCATATATTTT. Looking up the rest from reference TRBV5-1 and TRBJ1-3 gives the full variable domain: KAGVTQTPRYLIKTRGQQVTLSCSPISGHRSVSWYQQTPGQGLQFLFEYFSETQRNKGNFPGRFSGRQFSNSRSEMNVSTLELGDSALYLCASRGLGKDGNTIYFGEGSWLTVV.

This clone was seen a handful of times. In DNA, the CDR3 is TGTGCCAGCAGTAGAGGGACAGGGACTTATTCACCCCTCCACTTT. It yields the protein CASSRGTGTYSPLHF. This sequence joins TRBV27 and TRBJ1-6, with TRBD1 identical over 9 bases. Trimming cost V 5 bases and J 8 bases; bases outside gene matches: 7. Germline loops: CDR1 MNHEY, CDR2 SMNVEV (reference sequence). The CDR3 is 15 amino acids.

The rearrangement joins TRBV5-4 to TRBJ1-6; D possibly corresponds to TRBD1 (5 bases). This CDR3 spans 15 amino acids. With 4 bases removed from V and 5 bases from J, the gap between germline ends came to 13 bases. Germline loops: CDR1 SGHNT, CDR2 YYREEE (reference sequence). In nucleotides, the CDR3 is TGTGCCAGCAGCGGGGGGGTGAGAGATAATTCACCCCTCCACTTT. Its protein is CASSGGVRDNSPLHF. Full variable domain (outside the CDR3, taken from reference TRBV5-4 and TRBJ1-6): ETGVTQSPTHLIKTRGQQVTLRCSSQSGHNTVSWYQQALGQGPQFIFQYYREEENGRGNFPPRFSGLQFPNYSSELNVNALELDDSALYLCASSGGVRDNSPLHFGNGTRLTVT.

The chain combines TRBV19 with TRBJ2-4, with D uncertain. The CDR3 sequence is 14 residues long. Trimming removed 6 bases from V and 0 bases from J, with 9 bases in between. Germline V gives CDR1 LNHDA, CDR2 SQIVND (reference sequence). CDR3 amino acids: CASRFSGAKNIQYF. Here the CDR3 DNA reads TGTGCCAGTAGATTCAGTGGAGCCAAAAACATTCAGTACTTC.

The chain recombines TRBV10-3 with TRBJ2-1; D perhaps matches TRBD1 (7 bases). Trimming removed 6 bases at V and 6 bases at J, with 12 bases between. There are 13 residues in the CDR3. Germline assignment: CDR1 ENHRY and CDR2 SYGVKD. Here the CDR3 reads CAISHQGGNEQFF. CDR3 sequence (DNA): TGTGCCATCAGCCACCAGGGGGGCAATGAGCAGTTCTTC.